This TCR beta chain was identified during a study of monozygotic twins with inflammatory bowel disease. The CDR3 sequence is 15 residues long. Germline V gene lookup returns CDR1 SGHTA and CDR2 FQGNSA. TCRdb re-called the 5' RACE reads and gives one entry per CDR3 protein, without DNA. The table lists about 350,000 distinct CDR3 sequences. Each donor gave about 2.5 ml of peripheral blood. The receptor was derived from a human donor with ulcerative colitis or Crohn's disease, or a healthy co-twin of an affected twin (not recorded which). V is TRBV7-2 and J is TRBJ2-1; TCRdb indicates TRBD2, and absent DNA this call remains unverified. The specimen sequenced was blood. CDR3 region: CASTRRSGPGNEQFF.